This TCR beta chain appears in the sequencing data of a study of shared clonotypes between healthy human individuals. On sorted subsets, replicate PCRs used roughly 190 ng DNA, or roughly 30,000 T cell genomes. The protocol was immunoSEQ multiplex PCR, while the TCRdb copy is restricted to in-frame clones and leaves out a portion. The sample includes about 2.1 million clones, around 93% of them seen just once. Terminally differentiated effector memory CD45RA+ cells were excluded from the naive CD8 cells, which were CD45RO-negative and positively selected for CCR7. Germline loops: CDR1 SGHDN, CDR2 FVKESK. The CDR3 extends over 18 amino acids. J was trimmed by 5 bases and V by 0 bases; bases with no gene match: 12.

The sequenced sample was naive CD8+ T cells from PBMCs. This clonotype was sampled from a man between 18 and 35 years old in good health. Some clones in this sample may be carry-over from other donors' samples. V is TRBV14 and J is TRBJ2-5, with TRBD1 matching over 10 bases. DNA of the CDR3: TGTGCCAGCAGCCAAGATTGGGACAGGGGCGCGAGAACGGAGACCCAGTACTTC. It codes for CASSQDWDRGARTETQYF.